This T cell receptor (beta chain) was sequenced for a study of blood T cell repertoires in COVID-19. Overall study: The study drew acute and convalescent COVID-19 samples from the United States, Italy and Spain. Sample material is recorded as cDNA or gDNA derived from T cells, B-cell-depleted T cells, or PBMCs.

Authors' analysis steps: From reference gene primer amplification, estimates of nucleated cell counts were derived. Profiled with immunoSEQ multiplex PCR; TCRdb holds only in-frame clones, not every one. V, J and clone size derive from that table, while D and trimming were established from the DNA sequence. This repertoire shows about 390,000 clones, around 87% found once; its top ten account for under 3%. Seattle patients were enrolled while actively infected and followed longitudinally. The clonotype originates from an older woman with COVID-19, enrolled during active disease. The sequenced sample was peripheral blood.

The CDR3 DNA reads as TGCGCCAGCAGCTCGGGGACAGGGTCCGGGGAGCTGTTTTTT. Residues: CASSSGTGSGELFF. The V and J genes are TRBV5-1 and TRBJ2-2; 9 bases match TRBD1. This CDR3 contains 14 residues. V shed 3 bases and J 6 bases; nucleotides not matched to a gene: 3. Germline loops: CDR1 SGHRS, CDR2 YFSETQ.